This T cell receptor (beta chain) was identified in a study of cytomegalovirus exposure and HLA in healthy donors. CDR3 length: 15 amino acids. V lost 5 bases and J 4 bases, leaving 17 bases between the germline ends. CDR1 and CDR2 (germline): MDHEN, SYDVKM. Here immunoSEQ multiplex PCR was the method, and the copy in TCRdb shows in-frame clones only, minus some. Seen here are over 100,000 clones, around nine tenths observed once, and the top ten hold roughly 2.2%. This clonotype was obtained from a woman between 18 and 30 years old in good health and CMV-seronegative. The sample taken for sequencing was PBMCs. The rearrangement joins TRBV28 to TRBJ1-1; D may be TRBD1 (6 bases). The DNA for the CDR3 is TGTGCCAGCAGTCAAACAGGGTTTTTCCGCACTGAAGCTTTCTTT. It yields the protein CASSQTGFFRTEAFF. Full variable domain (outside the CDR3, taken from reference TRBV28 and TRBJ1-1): DVKVTQSSRYLVKRTGEKVFLECVQDMDHENMFWYRQDPGLGLRLIYFSYDVKMKEKGDIPEGYSVSREKKERFSLILESASTNQTSMYLCASSQTGFFRTEAFFGQGTRLTVV.